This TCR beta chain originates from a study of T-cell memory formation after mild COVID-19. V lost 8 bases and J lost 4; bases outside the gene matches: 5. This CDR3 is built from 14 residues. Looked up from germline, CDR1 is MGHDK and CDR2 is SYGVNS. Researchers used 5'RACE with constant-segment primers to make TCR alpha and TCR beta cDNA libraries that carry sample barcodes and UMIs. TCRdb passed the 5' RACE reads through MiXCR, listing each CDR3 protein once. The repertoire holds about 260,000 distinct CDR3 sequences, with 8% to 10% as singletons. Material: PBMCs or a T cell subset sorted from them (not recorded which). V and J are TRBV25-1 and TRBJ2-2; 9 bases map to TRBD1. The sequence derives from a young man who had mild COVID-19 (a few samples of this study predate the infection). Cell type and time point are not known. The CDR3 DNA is TGTGCCAGCTCCCGGGACAGGGCCACCGGGGAGCTGTTTTTT. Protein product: CASSRDRATGELFF.